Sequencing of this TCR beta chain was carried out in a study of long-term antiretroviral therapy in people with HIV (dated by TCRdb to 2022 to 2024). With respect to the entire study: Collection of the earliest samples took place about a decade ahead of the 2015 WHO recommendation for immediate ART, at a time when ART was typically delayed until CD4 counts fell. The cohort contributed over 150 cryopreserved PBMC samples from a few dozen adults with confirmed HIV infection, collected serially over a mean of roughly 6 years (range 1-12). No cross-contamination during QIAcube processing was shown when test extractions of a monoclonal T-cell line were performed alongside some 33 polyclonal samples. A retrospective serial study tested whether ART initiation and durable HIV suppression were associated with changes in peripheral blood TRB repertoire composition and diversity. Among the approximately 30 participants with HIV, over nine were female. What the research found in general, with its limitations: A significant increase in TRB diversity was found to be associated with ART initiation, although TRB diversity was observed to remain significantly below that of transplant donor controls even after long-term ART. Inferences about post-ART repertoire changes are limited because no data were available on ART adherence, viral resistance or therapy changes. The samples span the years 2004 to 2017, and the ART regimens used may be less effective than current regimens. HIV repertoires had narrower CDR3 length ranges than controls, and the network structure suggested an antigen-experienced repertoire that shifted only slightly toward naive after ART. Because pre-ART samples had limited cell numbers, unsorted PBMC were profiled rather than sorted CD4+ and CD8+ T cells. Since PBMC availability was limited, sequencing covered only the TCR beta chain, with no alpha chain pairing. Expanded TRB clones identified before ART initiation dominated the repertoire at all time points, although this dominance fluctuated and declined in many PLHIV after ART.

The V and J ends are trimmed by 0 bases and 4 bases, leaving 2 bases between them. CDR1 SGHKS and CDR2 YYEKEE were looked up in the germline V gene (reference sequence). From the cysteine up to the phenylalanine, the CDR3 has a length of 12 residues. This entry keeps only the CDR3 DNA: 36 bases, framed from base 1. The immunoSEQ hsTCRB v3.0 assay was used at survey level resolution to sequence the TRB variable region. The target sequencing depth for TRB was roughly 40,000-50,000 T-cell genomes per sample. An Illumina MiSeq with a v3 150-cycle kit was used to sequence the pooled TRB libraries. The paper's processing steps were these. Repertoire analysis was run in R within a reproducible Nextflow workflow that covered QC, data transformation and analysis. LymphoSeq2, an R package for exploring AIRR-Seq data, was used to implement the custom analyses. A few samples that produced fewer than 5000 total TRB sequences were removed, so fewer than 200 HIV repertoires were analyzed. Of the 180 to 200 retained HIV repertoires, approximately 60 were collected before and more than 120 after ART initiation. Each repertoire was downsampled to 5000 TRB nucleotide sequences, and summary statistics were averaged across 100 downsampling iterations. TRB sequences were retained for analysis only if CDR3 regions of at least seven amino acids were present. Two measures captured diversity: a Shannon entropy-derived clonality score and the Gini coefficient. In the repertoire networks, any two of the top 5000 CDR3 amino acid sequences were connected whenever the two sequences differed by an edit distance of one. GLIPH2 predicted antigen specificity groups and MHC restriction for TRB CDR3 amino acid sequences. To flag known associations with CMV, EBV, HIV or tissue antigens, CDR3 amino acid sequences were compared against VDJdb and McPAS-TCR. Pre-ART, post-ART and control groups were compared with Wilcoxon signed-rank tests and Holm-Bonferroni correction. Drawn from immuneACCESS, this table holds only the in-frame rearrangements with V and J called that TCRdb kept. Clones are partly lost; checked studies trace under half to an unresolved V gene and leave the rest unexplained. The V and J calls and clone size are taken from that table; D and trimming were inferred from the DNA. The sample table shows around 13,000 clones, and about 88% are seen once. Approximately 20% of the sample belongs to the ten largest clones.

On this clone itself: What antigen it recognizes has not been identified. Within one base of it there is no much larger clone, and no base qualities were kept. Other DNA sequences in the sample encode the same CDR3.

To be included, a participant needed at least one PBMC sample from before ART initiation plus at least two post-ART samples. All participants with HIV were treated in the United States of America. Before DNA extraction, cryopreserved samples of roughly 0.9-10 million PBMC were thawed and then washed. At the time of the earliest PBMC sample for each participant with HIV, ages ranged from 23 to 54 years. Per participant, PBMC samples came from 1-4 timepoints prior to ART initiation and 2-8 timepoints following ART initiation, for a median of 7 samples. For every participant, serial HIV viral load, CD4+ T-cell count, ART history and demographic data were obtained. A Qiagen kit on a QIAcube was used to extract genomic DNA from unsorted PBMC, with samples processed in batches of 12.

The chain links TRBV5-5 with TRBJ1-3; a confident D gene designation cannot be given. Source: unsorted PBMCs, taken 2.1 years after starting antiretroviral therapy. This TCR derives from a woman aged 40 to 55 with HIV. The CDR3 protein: CASSLEGNTIYF. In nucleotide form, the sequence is TGTGCCAGCAGCTTGGAAGGAAACACCATATATTTT.